The 12 T cell receptor beta chains presented below share a single source sample, sequenced in a study of cytotoxic CD8 clonotypes in ibrutinib-treated CLL. TCRdb's table, derived via immunoSEQ multiplex PCR, lists solely in-frame clones and lacks some. In the table there are more than 300,000 clones, about 77% of which are singletons. The sequences come from PBMCs, collected before ibrutinib treatment. These receptors were obtained from a human donor with chronic lymphocytic leukemia.

This chain connects TRBV12-5 to TRBJ2-3; TRBD2 aligns across 14 bases. V dropped 5 bases and J dropped 5; count of bases not matched to a gene: 9. The CDR3 is made up of 17 amino acids. Germline lookup yields CDR1 LGHNT and CDR2 FRNRAP. Here the CDR3 reads CASGLQRLAGGVDTQYF. The CDR3 DNA reads TGTGCTAGTGGTCTACAAAGACTAGCGGGAGGGGTAGATACGCAGTATTTT.

The CDR3 DNA reads as TGCGCCAGCAGTAGGGGAGGGGGAACTGAAGCTTTCTTT. This encodes CASSRGGGTEAFF. The V call is TRBV5-1, the J call TRBJ1-1; possible D gene TRBD1, 6 bases. CDR1 is SGHRS, CDR2 YFSETQ, per germline. V gave up 5 bases and J gave up 5 bases, with 13 bases separating them. This CDR3 has 13 amino acids.

This clone was seen more than once but under ten times. The rearrangement joins TRBV19 to TRBJ2-2; the D is unclear. V dropped 4 bases and J dropped 1 base, with 4 bases sitting between them. The CDR3 contains 13 residues. CDR1 and CDR2 from the germline V gene are LNHDA and SQIVND (reference sequence). CDR3 residues: CASSTQNTGELFF. DNA of the CDR3: TGTGCCAGTAGTACTCAGAACACCGGGGAGCTGTTTTTT.

In this sample, this clone turned up once. The CDR3 DNA reads as TGTGCCAGCAGTCCTCGGTCCGAGGGTGAAGCTTTCTTT. Residues: CASSPRSEGEAFF. This sequence joins TRBV2 and TRBJ1-1, with D unresolved. Germline loops: CDR1 SNHLY, CDR2 FYNNEI. Trimming left V 5 bases short and J 7 bases short, with 14 bases between. The CDR3 has 13 amino acids.

The CDR3 is CASSLDPGSSYEQYF. In nucleotides, the CDR3 is TGTGCCAGCAGCTTAGATCCGGGGTCCTCCTACGAGCAGTACTTC. The rearrangement links TRBV11-2 to TRBJ2-7, with D perhaps TRBD2 (5 bases). Trimming left V 0 bases short and J 0 bases short, with 9 bases between. Germline CDR1 SGHAT, CDR2 FQNNGV. The CDR3 covers 15 residues.

This clone was found a few times. The V and J genes are TRBV6-6 and TRBJ2-7; D is possibly TRBD1 (6 bases). The CDR3 consists of 13 residues. Germline V gene data show CDR1 as MNHNY and CDR2 as SVGAGI (reference sequence). With 4 bases removed from V and 2 bases from J, the gap between germline ends came to 9 bases. CDR3 region: CASSSPGAYEQYF. Written as DNA, the CDR3 is TGTGCCAGCAGTTCCCCAGGGGCCTACGAGCAGTACTTC.

The rearrangement joins TRBV25-1 to TRBJ1-4; tentatively, D is TRBD1 (5 bases). The CDR3 runs to 14 residues. V was shortened by 3 bases and J by 3 bases, with 8 bases between the two germline ends. Germline V lookup: CDR1 MGHDK, CDR2 SYGVNS. DNA of the CDR3: TGTGCCAGCAGTGAGGCGACAGCTAATGAAAAACTGTTTTTT. This encodes CASSEATANEKLFF.

The chain links TRBV5-1 to TRBJ2-1; 9 bases are a match to TRBD2. The CDR3 runs to 14 residues. The V and J ends lost 6 bases and 9 bases, in that order; junction bases with no gene match: 10. Looked up from germline, CDR1 is SGHRS and CDR2 is YFSETQ. CDR3 coding DNA: TGCGCCAGCACTCTAGCGGGAAGTCTCGGTGAGCAGTTCTTC. Amino acid sequence: CASTLAGSLGEQFF.

The chain uses TRBV11-2 and TRBJ2-5; tentatively, D is TRBD2 (6 bases). The V end lost 0 bases, the J end lost 5 bases, and 13 bases lay between the germline ends. The germline V gene has CDR1 SGHAT and CDR2 FQNNGV. The CDR3 extends over 15 amino acids. The CDR3 DNA sequence: TGTGCCAGCAGCTTAGATGGGGGGTTCGAGGAGACCCAGTACTTC. It encodes CASSLDGGFEETQYF.

This chain joins TRBV27 and TRBJ2-7; 11 bases align to TRBD1. Germline CDR1 reads MNHEY; CDR2 reads SMNVEV (reference sequence). The CDR3 sequence is 17 residues long. V shed 4 bases, J shed 3 bases, and the junction held 11 bases outside the gene matches. CDR3 in amino acids: CASSSPHWDRGNYEQYF. For the CDR3, the DNA is TGTGCCAGCAGTTCGCCCCACTGGGACAGGGGGAACTACGAGCAGTACTTC.

The chain links TRBV9 to TRBJ2-1; 14 nucleotides align to TRBD2. The CDR3 spans 16 residues. CDR1 and CDR2 from the germline V gene are SGDLS and YYNGEE. V lost 0 bases to trimming and J lost 8 bases; unmatched junction nucleotides: 4. The CDR3 reads CASSVVGLAGVDEQFF. CDR3 coding DNA: TGTGCCAGCAGCGTAGTGGGACTAGCGGGAGTCGATGAGCAGTTCTTC.

The rearrangement links TRBV7-9 to TRBJ2-3; TRBD1 might be the D (6 bases). Germline assignment: CDR1 SEHNR and CDR2 FQNEAQ (reference sequence). The V end was cut by 5 bases, the J end by 2 bases, with 17 bases between. This CDR3 region has 16 residues. The CDR3 DNA reads TGTGCCAGCAGCACGCCCTCCGGGACATACACAGATACGCAGTATTTT. Translation: CASSTPSGTYTDTQYF. Full variable domain (rest looked up from reference TRBV7-9 and TRBJ2-3): DTGVSQNPRHKITKRGQNVTFRCDPISEHNRLYWYRQTLGQGPEFLTYFQNEAQLEKSRLLSDRFSAERPKGSFSTLEIQRTEQGDSAMYLCASSTPSGTYTDTQYFGPGTRLTVL.